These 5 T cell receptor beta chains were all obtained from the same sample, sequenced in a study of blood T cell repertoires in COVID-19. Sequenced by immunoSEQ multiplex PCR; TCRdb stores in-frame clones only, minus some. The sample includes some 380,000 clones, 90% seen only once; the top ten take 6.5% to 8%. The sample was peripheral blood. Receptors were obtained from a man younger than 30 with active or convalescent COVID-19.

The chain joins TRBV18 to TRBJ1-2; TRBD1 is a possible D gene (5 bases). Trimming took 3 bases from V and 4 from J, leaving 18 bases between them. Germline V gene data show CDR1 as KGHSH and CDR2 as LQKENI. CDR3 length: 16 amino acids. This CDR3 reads CASSPSKAQGVYGYTF. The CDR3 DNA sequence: TGTGCCAGCTCACCCTCAAAGGCTCAGGGTGTCTATGGCTACACCTTC.

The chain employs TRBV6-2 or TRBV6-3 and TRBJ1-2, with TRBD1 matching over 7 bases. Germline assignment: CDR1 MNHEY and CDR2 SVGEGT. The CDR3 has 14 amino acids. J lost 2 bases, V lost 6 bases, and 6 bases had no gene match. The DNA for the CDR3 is TGTGCCAGCAGCCCAGACAGGGTCAACTATGGCTACACCTTC. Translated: CASSPDRVNYGYTF.

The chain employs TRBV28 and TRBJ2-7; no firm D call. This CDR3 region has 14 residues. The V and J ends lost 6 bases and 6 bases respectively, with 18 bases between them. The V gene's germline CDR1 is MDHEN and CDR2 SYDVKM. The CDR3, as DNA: TGTGCCAGCAGCTCAGACGACTCTCTTGGCGAGCAGTACTTC. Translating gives CASSSDDSLGEQYF.

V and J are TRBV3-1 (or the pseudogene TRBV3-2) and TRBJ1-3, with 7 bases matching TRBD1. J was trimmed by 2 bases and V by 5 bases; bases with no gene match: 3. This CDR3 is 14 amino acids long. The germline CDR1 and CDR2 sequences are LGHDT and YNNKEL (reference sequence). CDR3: CASSFGTAGNTIYF. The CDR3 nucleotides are TGTGCCAGCAGCTTTGGGACAGCTGGAAACACCATATATTTT.

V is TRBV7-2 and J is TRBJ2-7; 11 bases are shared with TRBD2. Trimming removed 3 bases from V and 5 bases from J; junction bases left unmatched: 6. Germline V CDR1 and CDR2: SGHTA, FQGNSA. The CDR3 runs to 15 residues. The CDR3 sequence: CASSLTSGKFNEQYF. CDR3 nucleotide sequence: TGTGCCAGCAGCTTGACTAGCGGGAAGTTCAACGAGCAGTACTTC. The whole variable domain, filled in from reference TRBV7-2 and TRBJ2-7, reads GAGVSQSPSNKVTEKGKDVELRCDPISGHTALYWYRQSLGQGLEFLIYFQGNSAPDKSGLPSDRFSAERTGGSVSTLTIQRTQQEDSAVYLCASSLTSGKFNEQYFGPGTRLTVT.